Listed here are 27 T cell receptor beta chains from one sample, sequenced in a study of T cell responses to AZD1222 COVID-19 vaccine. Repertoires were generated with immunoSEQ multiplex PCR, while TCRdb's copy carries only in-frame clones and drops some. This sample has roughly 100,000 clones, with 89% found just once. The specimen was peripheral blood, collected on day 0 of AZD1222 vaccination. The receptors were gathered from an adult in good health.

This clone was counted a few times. CDR3: CASIEAAFNYGYTF. CDR3 nucleotides: TGTGCCAGCATAGAGGCAGCCTTTAACTATGGCTACACCTTC. The chain has TRBV6-5 and TRBJ1-2; D unresolved. Germline CDR1 is MNHEY and CDR2 is SVGAGI. The CDR3 spans 14 residues. V gave up 7 bases and J gave up 1 base, with 13 bases separating them.

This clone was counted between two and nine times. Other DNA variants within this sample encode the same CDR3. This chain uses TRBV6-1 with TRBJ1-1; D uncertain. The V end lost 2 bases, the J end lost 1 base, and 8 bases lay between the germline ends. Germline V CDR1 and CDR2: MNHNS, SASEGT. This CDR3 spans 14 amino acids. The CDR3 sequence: CASSEHLGNTEAFF. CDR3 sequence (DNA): TGTGCCAGCAGTGAACATCTTGGGAACACTGAAGCTTTCTTT.

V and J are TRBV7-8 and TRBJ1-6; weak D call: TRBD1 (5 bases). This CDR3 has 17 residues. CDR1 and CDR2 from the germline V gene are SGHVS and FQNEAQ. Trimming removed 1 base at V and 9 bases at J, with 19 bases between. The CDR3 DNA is TGTGCCAGCAGCTTAGAGTCCGGGCAGGGTGGACGTTCACCCCTCCACTTT. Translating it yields CASSLESGQGGRSPLHF. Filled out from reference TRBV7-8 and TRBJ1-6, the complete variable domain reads GAGVSQSPRYKVAKRGQDVALRCDPISGHVSLFWYQQALGQGPEFLTYFQNEAQLDKSGLPSDRFFAERPEGSVSTLKIQRTQQEDSAVYLCASSLESGQGGRSPLHFGNGTRLTVT.

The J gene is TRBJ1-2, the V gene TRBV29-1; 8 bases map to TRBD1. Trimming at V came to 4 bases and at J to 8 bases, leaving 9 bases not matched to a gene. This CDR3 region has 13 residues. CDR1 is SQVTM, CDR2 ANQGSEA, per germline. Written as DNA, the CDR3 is TGCAGCGTTGCAGGGGGCGTGCGAAACGGCTACACCTTC. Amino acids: CSVAGGVRNGYTF.

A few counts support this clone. The CDR3 sequence: CASNNFGLGSYNEQFF. The DNA for the CDR3 is TGTGCCAGCAATAATTTTGGACTCGGCTCCTACAATGAGCAGTTCTTC. This sequence joins TRBV27 and TRBJ2-1; D is possibly TRBD2 (5 bases). Trimming left V 7 bases short and J 0 bases short, with 16 bases between. The CDR3 has 16 amino acids. CDR1 and CDR2 (germline): MNHEY, SMNVEV (reference sequence).

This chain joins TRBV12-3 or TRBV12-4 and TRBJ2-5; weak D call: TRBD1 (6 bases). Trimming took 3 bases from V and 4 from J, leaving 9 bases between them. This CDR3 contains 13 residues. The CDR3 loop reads CASSFGRGETQYF. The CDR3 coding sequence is TGTGCCAGCAGTTTTGGCAGGGGAGAGACCCAGTACTTC.

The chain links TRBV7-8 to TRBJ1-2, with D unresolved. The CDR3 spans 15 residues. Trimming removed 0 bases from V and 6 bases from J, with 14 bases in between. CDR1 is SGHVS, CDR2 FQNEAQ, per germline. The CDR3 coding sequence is TGTGCCAGCAGCTTAGCGCTTTTGGGATGGGATGGCTACACCTTC. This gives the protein CASSLALLGWDGYTF.

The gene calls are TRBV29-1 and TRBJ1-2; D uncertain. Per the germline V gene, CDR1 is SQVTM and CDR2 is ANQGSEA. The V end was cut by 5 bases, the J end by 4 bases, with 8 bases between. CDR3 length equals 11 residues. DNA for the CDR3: TGCAGCGTTACTGGGATCTATGGCTACACCTTC. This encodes CSVTGIYGYTF.

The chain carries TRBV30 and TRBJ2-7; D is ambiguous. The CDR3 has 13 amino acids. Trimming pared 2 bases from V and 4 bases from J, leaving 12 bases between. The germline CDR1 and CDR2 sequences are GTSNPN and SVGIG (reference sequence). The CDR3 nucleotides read TGTGCCTGGAGTAGGGTCTTCCTTTACGAGCAGTACTTC. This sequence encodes CAWSRVFLYEQYF.

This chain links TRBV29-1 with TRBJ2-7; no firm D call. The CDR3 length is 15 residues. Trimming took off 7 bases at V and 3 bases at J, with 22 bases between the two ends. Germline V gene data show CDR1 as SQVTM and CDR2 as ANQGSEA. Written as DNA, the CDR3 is TGCAGCGCCAGCCTAGGCGCCGGTGGAAGCTACGAGCAGTACTTC. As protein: CSASLGAGGSYEQYF.

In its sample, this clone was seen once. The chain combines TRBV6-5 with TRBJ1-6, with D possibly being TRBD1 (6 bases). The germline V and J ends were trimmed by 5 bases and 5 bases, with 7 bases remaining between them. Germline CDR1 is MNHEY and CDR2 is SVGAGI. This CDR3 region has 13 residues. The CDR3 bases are TGTGCCAGCAGTAGACAGGATAATTCACCCCTCCACTTT. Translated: CASSRQDNSPLHF.

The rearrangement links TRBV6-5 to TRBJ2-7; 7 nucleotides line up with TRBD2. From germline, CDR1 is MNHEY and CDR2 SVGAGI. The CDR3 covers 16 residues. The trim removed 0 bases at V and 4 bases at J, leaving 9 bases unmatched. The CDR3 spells CASSYSGGERSYEQYF. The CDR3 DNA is TGTGCCAGCAGTTACTCTGGGGGGGAGCGGTCTTACGAGCAGTACTTC.

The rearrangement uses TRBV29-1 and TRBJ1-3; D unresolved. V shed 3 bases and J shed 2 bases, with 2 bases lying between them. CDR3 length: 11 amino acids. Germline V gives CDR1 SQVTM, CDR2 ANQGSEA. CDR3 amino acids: CSVEAGNTIYF. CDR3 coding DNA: TGCAGCGTTGAGGCTGGAAACACCATATATTTT.

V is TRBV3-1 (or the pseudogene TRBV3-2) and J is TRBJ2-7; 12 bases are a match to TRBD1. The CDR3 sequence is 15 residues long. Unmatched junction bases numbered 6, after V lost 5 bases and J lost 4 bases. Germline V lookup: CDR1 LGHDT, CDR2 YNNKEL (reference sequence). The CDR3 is CASSDGTGGWYEQYF. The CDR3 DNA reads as TGTGCCAGCAGCGATGGGACAGGGGGCTGGTACGAGCAGTACTTC.

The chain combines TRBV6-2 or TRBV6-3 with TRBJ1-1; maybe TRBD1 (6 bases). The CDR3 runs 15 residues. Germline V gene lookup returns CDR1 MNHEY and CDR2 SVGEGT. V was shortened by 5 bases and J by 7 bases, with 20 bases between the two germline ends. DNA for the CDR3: TGTGCCAGCAGTCGATCCGGACAGTTGAAGAATGAAGCTTTCTTT. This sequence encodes CASSRSGQLKNEAFF.

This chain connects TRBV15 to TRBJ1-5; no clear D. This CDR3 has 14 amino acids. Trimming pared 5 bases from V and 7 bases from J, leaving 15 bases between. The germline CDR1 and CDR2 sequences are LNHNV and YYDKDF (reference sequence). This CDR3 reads CATSYDVTGQPQHF. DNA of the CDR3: TGTGCCACCAGCTATGATGTGACCGGGCAGCCCCAGCATTTT.

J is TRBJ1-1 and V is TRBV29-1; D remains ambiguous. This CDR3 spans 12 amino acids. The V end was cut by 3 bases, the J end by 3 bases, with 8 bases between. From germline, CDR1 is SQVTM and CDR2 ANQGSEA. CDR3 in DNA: TGCAGCGTTGATTCGGGCTACACTGAAGCTTTCTTT. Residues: CSVDSGYTEAFF.

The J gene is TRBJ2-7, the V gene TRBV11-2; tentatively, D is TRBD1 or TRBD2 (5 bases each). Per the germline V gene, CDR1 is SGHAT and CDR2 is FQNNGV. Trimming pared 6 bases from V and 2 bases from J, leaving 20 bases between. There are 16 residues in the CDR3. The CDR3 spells CASRSWGSRGPYEQYF. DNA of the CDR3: TGTGCCAGCAGATCCTGGGGGTCTCGTGGGCCCTACGAGCAGTACTTC. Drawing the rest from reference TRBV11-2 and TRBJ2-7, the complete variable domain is EAGVAQSPRYKIIEKRQSVAFWCNPISGHATLYWYQQILGQGPKLLIQFQNNGVVDDSQLPKDRFSAERLKGVDSTLKIQPAKLEDSAVYLCASRSWGSRGPYEQYFGPGTRLTVT.

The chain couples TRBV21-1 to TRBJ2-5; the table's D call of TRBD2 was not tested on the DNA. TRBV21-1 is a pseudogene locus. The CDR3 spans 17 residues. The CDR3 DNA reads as TGTGCCAGCAGCAAAGCTGACCTAGCGGGGGGTAAAGAGACCCAGTACTTC. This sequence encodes CASSKADLAGGKETQYF.

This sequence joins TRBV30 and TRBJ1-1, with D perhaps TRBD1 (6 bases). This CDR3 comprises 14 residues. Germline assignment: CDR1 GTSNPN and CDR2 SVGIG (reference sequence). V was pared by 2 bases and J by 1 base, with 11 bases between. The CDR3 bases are TGTGCCTGGAGTTTAATGACAGGGAACACTGAAGCTTTCTTT. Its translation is CAWSLMTGNTEAFF.

In nucleotides, the CDR3 is TGTGCCAGCAGTACGCCAGGACAGAGCTACGAGCAGTACTTC. Its protein is CASSTPGQSYEQYF. This chain joins TRBV6-6 and TRBJ2-7, with D tentatively TRBD1 (6 bases). V shed 5 bases and J shed 3 bases, with 14 bases lying between them. Germline CDR1 is MNHNY and CDR2 is SVGAGI (reference sequence). The CDR3 extends over 14 amino acids.

CDR3: CASSLGSASPLHF. The DNA of the CDR3 is TGTGCCAGCAGCTTAGGCAGTGCCTCACCCCTCCACTTT. V and J are TRBV7-2 and TRBJ1-6; D gene uncertain. V lost 1 base and J lost 10, with 8 bases in between. Germline-derived CDR1 and CDR2 are SGHTA and FQGNSA. CDR3 length equals 13 residues. The full variable domain, in which reference TRBV7-2 and TRBJ1-6 provide the parts outside the CDR3, is GAGVSQSPSNKVTEKGKDVELRCDPISGHTALYWYRQSLGQGLEFLIYFQGNSAPDKSGLPSDRFSAERTGGSVSTLTIQRTQQEDSAVYLCASSLGSASPLHFGNGTRLTVT.

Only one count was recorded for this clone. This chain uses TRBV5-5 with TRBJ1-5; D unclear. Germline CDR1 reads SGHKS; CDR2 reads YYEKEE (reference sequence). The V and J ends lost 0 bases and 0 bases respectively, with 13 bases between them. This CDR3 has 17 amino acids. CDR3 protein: CASSLEQTAYSNQPQHF. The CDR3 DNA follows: TGTGCCAGCAGCTTGGAGCAGACCGCATATAGCAATCAGCCCCAGCATTTT. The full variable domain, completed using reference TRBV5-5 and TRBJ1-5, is DAGVTQSPTHLIKTRGQQVTLRCSPISGHKSVSWYQQVLGQGPQFIFQYYEKEERGRGNFPDRFSARQFPNYSSELNVNALLLGDSALYLCASSLEQTAYSNQPQHFGDGTRLSIL.

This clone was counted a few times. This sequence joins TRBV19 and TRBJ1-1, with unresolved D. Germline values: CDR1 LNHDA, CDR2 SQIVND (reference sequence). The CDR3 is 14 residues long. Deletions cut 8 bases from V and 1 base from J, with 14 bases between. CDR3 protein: CASSLHAENTEAFF. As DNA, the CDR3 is TGTGCCAGTTCGCTGCACGCCGAGAACACTGAAGCTTTCTTT.

CDR3 sequence: CAWSAGSPETQYF. DNA for the CDR3: TGTGCCTGGAGTGCAGGGTCCCCAGAGACCCAGTACTTC. V gene TRBV30 combines with J gene TRBJ2-5; D perhaps matches TRBD1 (5 bases). Deletions cut 1 base from V and 4 bases from J, with 10 bases between. CDR3 length equals 13 residues. Germline V CDR1 and CDR2: GTSNPN, SVGIG (reference sequence).

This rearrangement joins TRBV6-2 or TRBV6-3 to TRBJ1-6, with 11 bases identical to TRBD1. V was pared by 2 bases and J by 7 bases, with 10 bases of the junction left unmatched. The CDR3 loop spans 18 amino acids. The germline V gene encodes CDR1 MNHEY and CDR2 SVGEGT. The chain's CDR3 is CASSYRDRGTGGNSPLHF. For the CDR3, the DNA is TGTGCCAGCAGTTACCGGGACAGGGGGACGGGCGGAAATTCACCCCTCCACTTT.

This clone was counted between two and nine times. The CDR3 protein is CASSLAVGSGATDTQYF. CDR3 sequence (DNA): TGTGCCAGCAGCTTAGCGGTGGGTAGCGGGGCAACAGATACGCAGTATTTT. The chain joins TRBV7-2 to TRBJ2-3, with 8 nucleotides matching TRBD2. The CDR3 is 17 amino acids. Germline CDR1 SGHTA, CDR2 FQGNSA. Unmatched junction bases numbered 8, after V lost 0 bases and J lost 3 bases.